The entry below gives a single TCR beta chain sequence along with its context. Its antigen is still unknown. The PCR ran on 60 Vbeta and 13 Jbeta primers. Data came from immunoSEQ multiplex PCR; TCRdb stores just in-frame clones and leaves some out. Of over 95,000 clones detected, 60% to 80% appear once; the ten largest clones hold 3.4%. The CDR3 covers 15 residues. Germline V gives CDR1 SQVTM, CDR2 ANQGSEA. Trimming at V came to 6 bases and at J to 9 bases, leaving 12 bases not matched to a gene. This entry comes from a study of cytomegalovirus exposure and HLA in healthy donors. General study points: In an earlier analysis, about 90% or about 30%: the productive usage of most TCR beta V segments. Most of the CMV-associated TCR beta chains (in a later analysis) appeared to be HLA-restricted. Most TCR sequences showed up rarely, but some public TCRs showed up in many donors. Later analysis reportedly placed an Asian-associated ancestry cluster below the approximately 700-donor mean in N-insertions.

The origin of this receptor is a man aged 35 to 55 in good health and CMV-seronegative. The rearrangement uses TRBV29-1 and TRBJ2-1; 12 bases align to TRBD2. Material: PBMCs. The CDR3 is CSVKTQTSGSFEQFF. The CDR3 DNA is TGCAGCGTAAAAACTCAGACTAGCGGGAGTTTTGAGCAGTTCTTC.